The 5 T cell receptor beta chains in this list originate from one sample, sequenced in a study of control samples from healthy donors and cancer patients. Clones were sequenced by immunoSEQ multiplex PCR, and TCRdb holds only the in-frame ones, with some missing. This repertoire shows about 170,000 clones, roughly 90% found once; its top ten account for approximately 12%. The sequencing sample was made of blood. Receptors were obtained from a man aged 25-45 years in good health.

This clone showed up just once. V gene TRBV20-1 combines with J gene TRBJ1-1; no clear D. Between the trimmed V and J ends, which lost 3 bases and 6 bases, there was a span of 20 bases. The CDR3 consists of 15 residues. Germline CDR1 DFQATT, CDR2 SNEGSKA (reference sequence). The CDR3 nucleotides read TGCAGTGCTAGTGGGCCCGTGGCCGCCGCTGCTGAAGCTTTCTTT. Amino acids: CSASGPVAAAAEAFF.

DNA for the CDR3: TGTGCCACTCAAGGGACGGATTACAATGAGCAGTTCTTC. Its protein is CATQGTDYNEQFF. V and J are TRBV10-3 and TRBJ2-1, with D perhaps being TRBD1 or TRBD2 (5 bases each). The CDR3 length is 13 residues. Germline loops: CDR1 ENHRY, CDR2 SYGVKD. The V end lost 10 bases, the J end lost 4 bases, and 14 bases lay between the germline ends.

The gene calls are TRBV14 and TRBJ2-7; 10 bases fit TRBD2. V was clipped by 0 bases and J by 5 bases; unmatched bases: 7. The germline V gene encodes CDR1 SGHDN and CDR2 FVKESK. The length of the CDR3 is 16 residues. The CDR3 DNA is TGTGCCAGCAGCCAAGATCGCCTAGCGGGGGCGAACGAGCAGTACTTC. Translation gives CASSQDRLAGANEQYF.

Only a few counts were recorded for this clone. The rearrangement links TRBV7-2 to TRBJ2-5; TRBD2 agrees at 8 bases. Unmatched junction bases numbered 1, after V lost 2 bases and J lost 2 bases. CDR1 and CDR2 from the germline V gene are SGHTA and FQGNSA. The CDR3 loop spans 14 amino acids. CDR3 in amino acids: CASSLTSGQETQYF. CDR3 nucleotides: TGTGCCAGCAGCTTAACTAGCGGACAAGAGACCCAGTACTTC.

This clone was seen only once. V usage is TRBV7-9 and J usage is TRBJ1-4, with 9 bases identical to TRBD1. There are 13 residues in the CDR3. V lost 5 bases to trimming and J lost 7 bases; unmatched junction nucleotides: 2. Germline CDR1 reads SEHNR; CDR2 reads FQNEAQ (reference sequence). This CDR3 reads CASSRQGGEKLFF. The DNA of the CDR3 is TGTGCCAGCAGCCGACAGGGGGGTGAAAAACTGTTTTTT.